A single sample is the source of the 23 T cell receptor beta chains below, sequenced in a study of cytomegalovirus exposure and HLA in healthy donors. PCR amplification relied on 60 Vbeta primers (plus 13 Jbeta primers). Generated by immunoSEQ multiplex PCR, the TCRdb table keeps only in-frame clones and is missing some. This sample has 150,000 to 200,000 clones, with more than 70% found just once. Sequencing was performed on PBMCs. The origin of the receptors is a male donor in good health and CMV-seropositive.

This sequence joins TRBV2 and TRBJ2-7, with D possibly being TRBD2 (5 bases). Trimming took off 0 bases at V and 7 bases at J, with 10 bases between the two ends. The CDR3 extends over 13 amino acids. CDR1 is SNHLY and CDR2 is FYNNEI in the germline V gene. CDR3 amino acids: CASSEARELEQYF. CDR3 bases: TGTGCCAGCAGTGAAGCCCGGGAACTAGAGCAGTACTTC.

This rearrangement joins TRBV27 to TRBJ1-4; D gene uncertain. This CDR3 has 16 amino acids. CDR1 and CDR2 (germline): MNHEY, SMNVEV (reference sequence). V was pared by 0 bases and J by 4 bases, with 12 bases between. The CDR3 DNA reads as TGTGCCAGCAGTTTATCGCCACCCGGGATTAATGAAAAACTGTTTTTT. Its translation: CASSLSPPGINEKLFF. The variable domain in full, completed from reference TRBV27 and TRBJ1-4, reads EAQVTQNPRYLITVTGKKLTVTCSQNMNHEYMSWYRQDPGLGLRQIYYSMNVEVTDKGDVPEGYKVSRKEKRNFPLILESPSPNQTSLYFCASSLSPPGINEKLFFGSGTQLSVL.

This chain links TRBV7-2 with TRBJ1-1, with D unclear. Per the germline V gene, CDR1 is SGHTA and CDR2 is FQGNSA. The CDR3 runs 14 residues. The V gene lost 5 bases and the J gene lost 1 base, with 11 bases spanning the gap. The CDR3 DNA reads TGTGCCAGCAGCCGCGACCGGGGGAACACTGAAGCTTTCTTT. Translation gives CASSRDRGNTEAFF.

The rearrangement links TRBV30 to TRBJ2-1; 10 nucleotides line up with TRBD1. Germline CDR1 GTSNPN, CDR2 SVGIG (reference sequence). Trimming removed 5 bases from V and 4 bases from J; junction bases left unmatched: 8. This CDR3 is built from 15 residues. The CDR3 spells CAWDYGTGEYNEQFF. CDR3 in DNA: TGTGCCTGGGACTATGGGACAGGGGAGTACAATGAGCAGTTCTTC. Supplemented by reference TRBV30 and TRBJ2-1, the full variable domain reads SQTIHQWPATLVQPVGSPLSLECTVEGTSNPNLYWYRQAAGRGLQLLFYSVGIGQISSEVPQNLSASRPQDRQFILSSKKLLLSDSGFYLCAWDYGTGEYNEQFFGPGTRLTVL.

The J gene is TRBJ2-1, the V gene TRBV19, with 14 bases that match TRBD2. Germline trimming cut 4 bases from V and 2 bases from J; bases unmatched to any gene: 1. CDR3 length equals 16 residues. The germline CDR1 and CDR2 sequences are LNHDA and SQIVND (reference sequence). Written as DNA, the CDR3 is TGTGCCAGTAGTACGACTAGCGGGAGGGCCTACAATGAGCAGTTCTTC. This encodes CASSTTSGRAYNEQFF.

The gene calls are TRBV5-1 and TRBJ1-5, with a possible D match to TRBD1 (5 bases). Germline V gene data show CDR1 as SGHRS and CDR2 as YFSETQ. This CDR3 has 15 amino acids. The germline V and J ends were trimmed by 1 base and 1 base, with 9 bases remaining between them. The CDR3 sequence is CASSLQSGSNQPQHF. Written as DNA, the CDR3 is TGCGCCAGCAGCTTGCAATCAGGGAGCAATCAGCCCCAGCATTTT. The full variable domain, completed using reference TRBV5-1 and TRBJ1-5, is KAGVTQTPRYLIKTRGQQVTLSCSPISGHRSVSWYQQTPGQGLQFLFEYFSETQRNKGNFPGRFSGRQFSNSRSEMNVSTLELGDSALYLCASSLQSGSNQPQHFGDGTRLSIL.

There are a few counts of this clone. V gene TRBV6-1 combines with J gene TRBJ2-7; tentatively, D is TRBD1 (6 bases). Trimming cost V 6 bases and J 4 bases, with 19 bases left between them. Germline lookup yields CDR1 MNHNS and CDR2 SASEGT. The CDR3 is made up of 15 amino acids. CDR3 sequence: CASRAVRGVAYEQYF. The CDR3 DNA reads TGTGCCAGCAGAGCCGTCAGGGGCGTCGCGTACGAGCAGTACTTC.

This chain joins TRBV28 and TRBJ1-1; 7 bases map to TRBD1. The CDR3 length is 16 residues. Trimming took 8 bases from V and 4 from J; bases not matched to a gene: 16. CDR1 MDHEN and CDR2 SYDVKM come from the germline V gene. The CDR3 DNA follows: TGTGCCAGCGGTCGATACCGGACAGGCCAGGGCACTGAAGCTTTCTTT. Translation gives CASGRYRTGQGTEAFF.

V gene TRBV6-5 combines with J gene TRBJ2-7; D is unresolved. The CDR3 length is 15 residues. Per germline, CDR1 MNHEY and CDR2 SVGAGI. V dropped 0 bases and J dropped 2 bases, with 11 bases sitting between them. The CDR3 nucleotides are TGTGCCAGCAGTTACTCTTCGAGCAAACCCTACGAGCAGTACTTC. It codes for CASSYSSSKPYEQYF.

This chain connects TRBV27 to TRBJ1-2, with 7 bases matching TRBD1. CDR3 length: 14 amino acids. The junction had 9 bases not matched to a gene; V was cut back by 5 bases and J by 6 bases. Looked up from germline, CDR1 is MNHEY and CDR2 is SMNVEV (reference sequence). CDR3 sequence (DNA): TGTGCCAGCAGTCATCTGAGCAGGGGGAATGGCTACACCTTC. Its protein product is CASSHLSRGNGYTF.

The chain links TRBV15 to TRBJ2-1; 8 nucleotides agree with TRBD1. The length of the CDR3 is 14 residues. V lost 3 bases to trimming and J lost 9 bases; unmatched junction nucleotides: 7. From germline, CDR1 is LNHNV and CDR2 YYDKDF (reference sequence). The CDR3 is CATSSDRGRFEQFF. DNA of the CDR3: TGTGCCACCAGCAGCGACAGGGGACGATTTGAGCAGTTCTTC.

This clone was seen more than once but under ten times. The chain recombines TRBV28 with TRBJ1-1; D not resolved. Germline lookup yields CDR1 MDHEN and CDR2 SYDVKM. Trimming pared 3 bases from V and 4 bases from J, leaving 3 bases between. The CDR3 extends over 11 amino acids. CDR3 nucleotides: TGTGCCAGCAGTTTCGGCACTGAAGCTTTCTTT. Translation: CASSFGTEAFF.

V is TRBV5-4 and J is TRBJ2-1; 12 positions agree with TRBD2. The CDR3 is 18 residues long. V lost 4 bases to trimming and J lost 0 bases; unmatched junction nucleotides: 8. CDR1 is SGHNT and CDR2 is YYREEE in the germline V gene (reference sequence). The CDR3 DNA is TGTGCCAGCAGCGGGGGGACTAGCGGGCGCTTCTCCTACAATGAGCAGTTCTTC. Amino acids: CASSGGTSGRFSYNEQFF.

The genes are TRBV12-5 and TRBJ2-7; D might be TRBD2 (5 bases). The germline V gene has CDR1 LGHNT and CDR2 FRNRAP. Trimming removed 3 bases at V and 4 bases at J, with 10 bases between. The CDR3 loop spans 13 amino acids. This chain's CDR3 is CASGLGPGYEQYF. The CDR3 DNA is TGTGCTAGTGGTTTAGGCCCGGGGTACGAGCAGTACTTC.

The chain has TRBV18 and TRBJ1-2; TRBD1 matches 8 bases. This CDR3 region has 16 residues. Germline CDR1 and CDR2: KGHSH and LQKENI. The junction had 5 bases not matched to a gene; V was cut back by 1 base and J by 1 base. The DNA for the CDR3 is TGTGCCAGCTCACCACTTGGACAGGGTGATAACTATGGCTACACCTTC. It is translated as CASSPLGQGDNYGYTF.

A word on this clone: Sequence at one end of the junction differs from germline and may be a read error. V is TRBV7-9 and J is TRBJ2-1; the D gene is possibly TRBD2 (5 bases). This CDR3 region has 12 residues. Germline V gives CDR1 SEHNR, CDR2 FQNEAQ (reference sequence). CDR3 DNA sequence: TGTTCCAGCAGCAGATCTAGCATCGAGCAGTTCTTC. This encodes CSSSRSSIEQFF.

The CDR3 DNA reads as TGCGCCAGCAGGCTTGCTGGAGTGGCCTACAATGAGCAGTTCTTC. Translated, it gives CASRLAGVAYNEQFF. The chain is built from TRBV5-1 and TRBJ2-1; the D is unclear. Deletions cut 5 bases from V and 2 bases from J, with 14 bases between. The germline V gene has CDR1 SGHRS and CDR2 YFSETQ. This CDR3 region has 15 residues.

This chain joins TRBV4-2 and TRBJ2-1; 7 bases are a match to TRBD2. The trim removed 0 bases at V and 5 bases at J, leaving 10 bases unmatched. Germline V gives CDR1 LGHNA, CDR2 YNFKEQ. The CDR3 extends over 17 amino acids. CDR3 sequence (DNA): TGTGCCAGCAGCCAAGAGTGGCTAGCGGCAAGAAACAATGAGCAGTTCTTC. Protein: CASSQEWLAARNNEQFF.

The chain links TRBV19 to TRBJ1-4; D gene uncertain. Trimming shortened V by 3 bases and J by 4 bases, and 9 bases separated the two germline ends. Germline CDR1 LNHDA, CDR2 SQIVND (reference sequence). The CDR3 length is 14 residues. CDR3 DNA: TGTGCCAGTAGTATGCAGGTTAATAATGAAAAACTGTTTTTT. Translating it yields CASSMQVNNEKLFF.

To note about this clone: At one of its ends the junction is not consistent with the germline gene, which may arise from a read error. The chain uses TRBV7-9 and TRBJ2-2, with a weak D call TRBD1 (6 bases). This CDR3 contains 14 residues. Germline V gives CDR1 SEHNR, CDR2 FQNEAQ (reference sequence). The DNA of the CDR3 is TGTTCCAGCAGCTGGACAGAAAACACCGGGGAGCTGTTTTTT. Residues: CSSSWTENTGELFF.

The chain recombines TRBV7-2 with TRBJ1-5; a weak D match, TRBD1 (6 bases). Germline V gives CDR1 SGHTA, CDR2 FQGNSA. V was clipped by 4 bases and J by 5 bases, with 12 bases between them. The CDR3 runs 14 residues. The CDR3 DNA reads TGTGCCAGCAGCTCTCAGGGGCGGGATCAGCCCCAGCATTTT. Protein product: CASSSQGRDQPQHF.

The J gene is TRBJ1-1, the V gene TRBV19; 8 bases line up with TRBD1. J lost 2 bases, V lost 8 bases, and 4 bases had no gene match. Looked up from germline, CDR1 is LNHDA and CDR2 is SQIVND (reference sequence). The CDR3 has 13 residues. CDR3 in amino acids: CASQDRANTEAFF. The CDR3 nucleotides read TGTGCCAGTCAGGACAGGGCCAACACTGAAGCTTTCTTT.

The V and J genes are TRBV18 and TRBJ1-1, with D unresolved. This CDR3 is 14 amino acids long. The V gene lost 1 base and the J gene lost 4 bases, with 10 bases spanning the gap. The V gene's germline CDR1 is KGHSH and CDR2 LQKENI. This CDR3 reads CASSPRGGGTEAFF. The CDR3 nucleotides are TGTGCCAGCTCACCACGTGGAGGCGGCACTGAAGCTTTCTTT. The full variable domain, completed using reference TRBV18 and TRBJ1-1, is NAGVMQNPRHLVRRRGQEARLRCSPMKGHSHVYWYRQLPEEGLKFMVYLQKENIIDESGMPKERFSAEFPKEGPSILRIQQVVRGDSAAYFCASSPRGGGTEAFFGQGTRLTVV.